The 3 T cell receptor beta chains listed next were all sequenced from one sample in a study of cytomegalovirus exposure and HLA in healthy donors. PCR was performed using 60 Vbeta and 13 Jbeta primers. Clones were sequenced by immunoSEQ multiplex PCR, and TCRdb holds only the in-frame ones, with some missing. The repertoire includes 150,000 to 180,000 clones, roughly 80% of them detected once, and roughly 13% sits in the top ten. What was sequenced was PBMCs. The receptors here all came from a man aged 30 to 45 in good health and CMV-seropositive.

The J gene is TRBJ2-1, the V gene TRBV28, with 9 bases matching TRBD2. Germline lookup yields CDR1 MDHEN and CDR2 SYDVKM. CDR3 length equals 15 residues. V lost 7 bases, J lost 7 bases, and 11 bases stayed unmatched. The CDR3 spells CASTSLAGFINEQFF. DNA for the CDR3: TGTGCCAGCACGTCACTAGCGGGCTTTATAAATGAGCAGTTCTTC.

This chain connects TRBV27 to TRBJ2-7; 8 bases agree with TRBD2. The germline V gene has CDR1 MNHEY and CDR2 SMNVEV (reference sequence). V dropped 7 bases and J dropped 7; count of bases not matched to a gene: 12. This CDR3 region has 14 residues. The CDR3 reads CASMVLAAGGEQYF. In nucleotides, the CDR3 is TGTGCCAGCATGGTACTAGCGGCAGGTGGGGAGCAGTACTTC.

The CDR3 here is CASSLLAGGLDTQYF. DNA for the CDR3: TGTGCCAGCAGCTTATTAGCGGGAGGTTTGGATACGCAGTATTTT. This chain joins TRBV11-2 and TRBJ2-3; the match to TRBD2 covers 10 bases. There are 15 residues in the CDR3. With 2 bases clipped from V and 6 bases from J, the junction kept 5 bases outside the gene matches. Germline values: CDR1 SGHAT, CDR2 FQNNGV.